This T cell receptor (beta chain) came from a study of blood T cell repertoires in COVID-19 (TCRdb year 2020). With regard to the full study: Samples from collaborators originated in the United States, Italy and Spain and spanned both the acute and convalescent phases of COVID-19. The prospective study material was composed of cDNA or gDNA derived from T cells, B-cell-depleted T cells, or PBMCs. The dataset comprised deeply sampled blood TCRbeta repertoires from subjects exposed to, actively infected with, or recovered from COVID-19. A freely available public database, intended as a resource for researchers studying the immune response to SARS-CoV-2, is where the repertoires were released. The samples were drawn from two sources: the first 160 participants of the ongoing ImmuneRACE study, and some 1,300 subjects contributed by 6 global collaborators. The sample metadata nearly always contained a de-identified subject ID, COVID-19 status, age in years and sex. Where HLA class I and class II types were available, the types were taken from metadata supplied by the sample provider, not from assay-based typing.

A second Seattle source provided samples from volunteer blood donors who had recovered from COVID-19. Whole blood was collected in K2EDTA tubes by collaborating institutions according to the institutions' own protocols. For TCRbeta analysis, collaborators shipped samples in one of three forms: frozen whole blood, isolated PBMCs, or DNA extracted from either of those sample types. From a lookup of the germline V gene, CDR1 and CDR2 are SGHVS and FQNEAQ. Measured from the cysteine to the phenylalanine, the CDR3 is 18 residues long. Solely the CDR3 DNA is kept, with 54 bases framed from the first base. Relative to germline, V is missing 5 bases and J is missing 0 bases, with 5 bases of the junction outside any gene match. TCRbeta CDR3 regions were amplified from genomic DNA by means of the immunoSEQ Assay, a bias-controlled multiplex PCR. The paper's processing steps were these. The number of nucleated cells in each sample was estimated from the amplification of reference gene primers within the assay. Sequence reads were collapsed and filtered to measure the absolute abundance of every unique TCRbeta CDR3 rearrangement. For each sample, productive Simpson clonality was calculated as the square root of Simpson's diversity index over productive rearrangements. The table comes from immuneACCESS by way of TCRdb, which keeps in-frame sequences with V and J called. Part of the clones is missing from these tables; in studies checked, under half for an unresolved V gene and the rest for unknown reasons. V, J and clone size were drawn from that table, and D and trimming were deduced from the DNA. This sample comprises 200,000 to 300,000 clones, about nine tenths of them detected only once. 6% to 9% of the sample belongs to the ten largest clones.

What the authors observed across the whole study: The amount of clinical and demographic metadata varied by source and participant and was provided uncurated.

This clone was recorded once. The antigen it recognizes is unknown. Base qualities were left out, and no much larger clone turns up one base away. The chain was built from TRBV7-8 and TRBJ2-6; 12 bases in the middle match TRBD2. This clonotype was sampled from a man aged 60 to 75 who had recovered from COVID-19. The sequenced material came from peripheral blood. The sequenced DNA: TGTGCCAGCAGCGGGACTAGCGGGTTAAACTCTGGGGCCAACGTCCTGACTTTC. This is translated as CASSGTSGLNSGANVLTF.